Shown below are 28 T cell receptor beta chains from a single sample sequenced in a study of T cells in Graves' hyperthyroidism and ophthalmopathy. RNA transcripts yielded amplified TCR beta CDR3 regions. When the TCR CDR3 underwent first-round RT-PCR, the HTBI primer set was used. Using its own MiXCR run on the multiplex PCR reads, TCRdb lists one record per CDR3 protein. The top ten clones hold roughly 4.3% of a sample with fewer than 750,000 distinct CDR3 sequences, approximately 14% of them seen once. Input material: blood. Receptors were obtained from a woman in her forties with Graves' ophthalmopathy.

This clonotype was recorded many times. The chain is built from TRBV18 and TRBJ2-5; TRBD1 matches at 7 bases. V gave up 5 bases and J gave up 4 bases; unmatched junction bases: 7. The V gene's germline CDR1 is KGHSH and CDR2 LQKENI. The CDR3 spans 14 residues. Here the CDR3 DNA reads TGTGCCAGCTCATCAGGGGGAGTTGCAGAGACCCAGTACTTC. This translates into CASSSGGVAETQYF.

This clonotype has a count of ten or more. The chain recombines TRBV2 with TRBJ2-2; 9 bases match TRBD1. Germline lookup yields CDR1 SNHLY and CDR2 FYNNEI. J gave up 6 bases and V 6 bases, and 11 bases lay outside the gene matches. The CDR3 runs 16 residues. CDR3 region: CASSVIRTGAAGELFF. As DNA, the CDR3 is TGTGCCAGCAGCGTAATTAGGACAGGGGCGGCCGGGGAGCTGTTTTTT.

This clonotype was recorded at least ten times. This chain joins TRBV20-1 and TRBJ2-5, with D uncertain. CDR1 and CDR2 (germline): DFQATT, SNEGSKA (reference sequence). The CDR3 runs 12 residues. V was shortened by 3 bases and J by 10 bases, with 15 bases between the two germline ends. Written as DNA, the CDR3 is TGCAGTGCTAGTGGGCCATCCCGGGTCCAGTACTTC. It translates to CSASGPSRVQYF.

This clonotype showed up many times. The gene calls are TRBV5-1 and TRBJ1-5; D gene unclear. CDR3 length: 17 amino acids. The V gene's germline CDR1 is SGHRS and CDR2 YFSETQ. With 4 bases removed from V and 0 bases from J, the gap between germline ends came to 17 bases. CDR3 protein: CASSGRPPNFSNQPQHF. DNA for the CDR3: TGCGCCAGCAGCGGCAGGCCACCCAATTTTAGCAATCAGCCCCAGCATTTT.

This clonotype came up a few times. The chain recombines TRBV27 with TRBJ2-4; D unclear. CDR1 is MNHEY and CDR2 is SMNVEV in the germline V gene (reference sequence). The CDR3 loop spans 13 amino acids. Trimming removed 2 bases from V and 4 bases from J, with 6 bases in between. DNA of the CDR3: TGTGCCAGCAGTTTAACCCCGAAAAACATTCAGTACTTC. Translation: CASSLTPKNIQYF.

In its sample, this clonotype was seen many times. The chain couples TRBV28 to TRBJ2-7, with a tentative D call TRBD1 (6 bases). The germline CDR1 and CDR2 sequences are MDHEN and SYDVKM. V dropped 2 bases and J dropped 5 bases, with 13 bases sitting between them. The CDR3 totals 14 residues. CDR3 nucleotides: TGTGCCAGCAGTTTAATGCAGGGGCCCCACGAGCAGTACTTC. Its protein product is CASSLMQGPHEQYF.

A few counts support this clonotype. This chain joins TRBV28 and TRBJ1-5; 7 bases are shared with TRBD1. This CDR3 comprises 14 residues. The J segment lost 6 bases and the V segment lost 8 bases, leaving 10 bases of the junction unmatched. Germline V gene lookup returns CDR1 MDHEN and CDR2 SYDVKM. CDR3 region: CASLSTGLAQPQHF. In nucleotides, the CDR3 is TGTGCCAGCCTATCGACAGGGTTGGCTCAGCCCCAGCATTTT.

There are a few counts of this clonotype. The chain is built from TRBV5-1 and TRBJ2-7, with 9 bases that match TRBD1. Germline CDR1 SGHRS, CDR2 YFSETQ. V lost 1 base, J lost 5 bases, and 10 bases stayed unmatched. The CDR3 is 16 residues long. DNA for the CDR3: TGCGCCAGCAGCTTGCCGGGACAGGGACAAGTCCACGAGCAGTACTTC. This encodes CASSLPGQGQVHEQYF.

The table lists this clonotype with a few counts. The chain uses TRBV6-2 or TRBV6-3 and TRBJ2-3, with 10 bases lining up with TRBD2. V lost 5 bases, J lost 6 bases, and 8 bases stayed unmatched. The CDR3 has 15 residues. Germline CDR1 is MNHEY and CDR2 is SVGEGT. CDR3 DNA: TGTGCCAGCAGTCCGGGACTAGCGCACCTGGATACGCAGTATTTT. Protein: CASSPGLAHLDTQYF.

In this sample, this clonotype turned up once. CDR3 residues: CASSDRQELDGYTF. Written as DNA, the CDR3 is TGTGCCAGCAGTGACAGACAGGAGCTGGATGGCTACACCTTC. This chain uses TRBV6-1 with TRBJ1-2, with a weak D call TRBD1 (6 bases). Trimming removed 3 bases from V and 6 bases from J, with 14 bases in between. This CDR3 is built from 14 residues. The germline CDR1 and CDR2 sequences are MNHNS and SASEGT.

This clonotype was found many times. CDR3 sequence (DNA): TGTGCCAGCAGCTTGTCAGGGACGACATCCGGCGAGCAGTACTTC. It specifies CASSLSGTTSGEQYF. The chain uses TRBV11-3 and TRBJ2-7, with D perhaps TRBD1 or TRBD2 (5 bases each). The germline gives CDR1 SGHNT, CDR2 YENEEA. The CDR3 has 15 amino acids. The ends were cut back, 3 bases at V and 6 bases at J, with 18 bases in the middle.

CDR3 loop: CASSYSIPGQGNEQYF. The CDR3 nucleotides read TGTGCCAGCAGTTACTCAATACCGGGACAGGGTAACGAGCAGTACTTC. This chain links TRBV6-5 with TRBJ2-7; TRBD1 agrees at 9 bases. The CDR3 is 16 residues long. Trimming at V came to 0 bases and at J to 5 bases, leaving 8 bases not matched to a gene. Germline lookup yields CDR1 MNHEY and CDR2 SVGAGI.

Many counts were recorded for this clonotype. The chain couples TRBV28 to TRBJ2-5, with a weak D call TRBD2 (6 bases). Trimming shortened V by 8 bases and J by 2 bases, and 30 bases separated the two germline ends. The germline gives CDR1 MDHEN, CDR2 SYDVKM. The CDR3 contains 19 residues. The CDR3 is CASHGSDMGGTEKQETQYF. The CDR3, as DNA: TGTGCCAGCCACGGCAGTGACATGGGAGGCACAGAAAAACAAGAGACCCAGTACTTC.

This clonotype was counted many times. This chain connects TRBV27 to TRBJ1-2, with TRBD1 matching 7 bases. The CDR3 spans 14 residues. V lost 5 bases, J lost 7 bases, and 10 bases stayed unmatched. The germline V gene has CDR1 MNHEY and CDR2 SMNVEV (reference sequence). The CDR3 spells CASSPDRVWGGYTF. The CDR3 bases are TGTGCCAGCAGTCCAGACAGGGTATGGGGTGGCTACACCTTC.

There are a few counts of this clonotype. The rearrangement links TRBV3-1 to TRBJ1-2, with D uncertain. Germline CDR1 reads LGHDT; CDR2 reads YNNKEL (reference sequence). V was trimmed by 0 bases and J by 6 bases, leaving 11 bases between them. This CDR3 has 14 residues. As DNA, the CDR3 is TGTGCCAGCAGCCAAGATCTTAGAGGGAATGGCTACACCTTC. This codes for CASSQDLRGNGYTF.

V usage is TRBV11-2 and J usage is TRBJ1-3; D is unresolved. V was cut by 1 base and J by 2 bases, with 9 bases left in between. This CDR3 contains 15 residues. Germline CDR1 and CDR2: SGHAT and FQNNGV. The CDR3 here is CASSLGVTAGNTIYF. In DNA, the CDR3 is TGTGCCAGCAGCTTAGGGGTTACAGCTGGAAACACCATATATTTT.

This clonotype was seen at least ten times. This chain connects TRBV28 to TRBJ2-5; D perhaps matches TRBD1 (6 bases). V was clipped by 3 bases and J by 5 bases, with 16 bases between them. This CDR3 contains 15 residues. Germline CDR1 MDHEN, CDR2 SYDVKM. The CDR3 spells CASSFGGRIGETQYF. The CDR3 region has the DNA TGTGCCAGCAGTTTTGGGGGCAGAATTGGGGAGACCCAGTACTTC.

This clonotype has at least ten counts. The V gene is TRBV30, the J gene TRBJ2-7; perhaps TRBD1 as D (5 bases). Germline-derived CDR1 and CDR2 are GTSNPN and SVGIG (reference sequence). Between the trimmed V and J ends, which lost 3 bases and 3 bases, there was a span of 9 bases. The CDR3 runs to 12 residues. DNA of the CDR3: TGTGCCTGGAGCGGTACAGGCTACGAGCAGTACTTC. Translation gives CAWSGTGYEQYF.

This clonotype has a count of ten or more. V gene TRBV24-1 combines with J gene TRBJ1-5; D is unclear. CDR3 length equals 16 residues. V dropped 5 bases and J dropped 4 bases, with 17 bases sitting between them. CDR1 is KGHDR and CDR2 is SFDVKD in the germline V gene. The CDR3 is CATSGRLVVWNQPQHF. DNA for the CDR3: TGTGCCACCAGTGGTCGTTTAGTAGTTTGGAATCAGCCCCAGCATTTT.

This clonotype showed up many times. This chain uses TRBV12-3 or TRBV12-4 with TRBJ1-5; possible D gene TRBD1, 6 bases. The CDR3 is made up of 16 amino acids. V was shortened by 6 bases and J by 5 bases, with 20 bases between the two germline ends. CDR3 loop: CASRWGPQGADQPQHF. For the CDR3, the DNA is TGTGCCAGCAGGTGGGGCCCACAGGGTGCGGATCAGCCCCAGCATTTT.

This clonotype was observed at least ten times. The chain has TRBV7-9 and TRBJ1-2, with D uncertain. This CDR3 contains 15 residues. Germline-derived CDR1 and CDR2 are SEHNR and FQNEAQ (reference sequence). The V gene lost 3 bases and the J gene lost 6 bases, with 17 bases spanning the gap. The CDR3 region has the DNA TGTGCCAGCAGCTTTAATTTCGGGAGGGAGGATGGCTACACCTTC. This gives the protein CASSFNFGREDGYTF.

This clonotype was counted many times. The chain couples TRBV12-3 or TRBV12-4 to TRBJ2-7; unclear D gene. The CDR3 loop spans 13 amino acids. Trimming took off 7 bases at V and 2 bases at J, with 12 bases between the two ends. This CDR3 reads CASTTKFTYEQYF. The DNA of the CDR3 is TGTGCCAGCACCACCAAGTTTACCTACGAGCAGTACTTC.

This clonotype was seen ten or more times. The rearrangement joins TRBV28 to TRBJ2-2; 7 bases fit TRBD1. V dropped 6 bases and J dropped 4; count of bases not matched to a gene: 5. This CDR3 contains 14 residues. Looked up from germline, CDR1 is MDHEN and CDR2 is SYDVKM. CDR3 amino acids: CASRSTGITGELFF. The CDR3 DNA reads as TGTGCCAGCAGATCGACAGGGATCACCGGGGAGCTGTTTTTT. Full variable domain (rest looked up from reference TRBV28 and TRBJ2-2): DVKVTQSSRYLVKRTGEKVFLECVQDMDHENMFWYRQDPGLGLRLIYFSYDVKMKEKGDIPEGYSVSREKKERFSLILESASTNQTSMYLCASRSTGITGELFFGEGSRLTVL.

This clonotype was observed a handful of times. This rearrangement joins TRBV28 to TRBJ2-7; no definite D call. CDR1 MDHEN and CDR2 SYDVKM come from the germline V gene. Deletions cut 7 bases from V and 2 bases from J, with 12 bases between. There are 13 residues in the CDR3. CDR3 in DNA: TGTGCCAGCACCACCAGACCCCCCTACGAGCAGTACTTC. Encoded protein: CASTTRPPYEQYF. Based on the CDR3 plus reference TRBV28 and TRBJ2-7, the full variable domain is DVKVTQSSRYLVKRTGEKVFLECVQDMDHENMFWYRQDPGLGLRLIYFSYDVKMKEKGDIPEGYSVSREKKERFSLILESASTNQTSMYLCASTTRPPYEQYFGPGTRLTVT.

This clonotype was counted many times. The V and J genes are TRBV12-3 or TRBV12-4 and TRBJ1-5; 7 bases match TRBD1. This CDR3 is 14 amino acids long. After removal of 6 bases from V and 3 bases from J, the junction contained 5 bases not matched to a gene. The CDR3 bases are TGTGCCAGCAGCTGGGGACAGTTCAATCAGCCCCAGCATTTT. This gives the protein CASSWGQFNQPQHF.

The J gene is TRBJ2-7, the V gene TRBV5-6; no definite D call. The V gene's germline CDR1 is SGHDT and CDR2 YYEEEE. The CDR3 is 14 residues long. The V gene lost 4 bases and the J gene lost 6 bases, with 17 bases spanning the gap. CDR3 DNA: TGTGCCAGCAGCCGGGTCCCTTCAATACCCGAGCAGTACTTC. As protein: CASSRVPSIPEQYF.

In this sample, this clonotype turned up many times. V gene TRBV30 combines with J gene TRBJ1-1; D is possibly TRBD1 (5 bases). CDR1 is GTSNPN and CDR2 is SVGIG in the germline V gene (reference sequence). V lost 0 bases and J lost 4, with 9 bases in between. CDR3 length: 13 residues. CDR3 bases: TGTGCCTGGAGTGTCGGGACTGGCACTGAAGCTTTCTTT. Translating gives CAWSVGTGTEAFF. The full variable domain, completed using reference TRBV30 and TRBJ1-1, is SQTIHQWPATLVQPVGSPLSLECTVEGTSNPNLYWYRQAAGRGLQLLFYSVGIGQISSEVPQNLSASRPQDRQFILSSKKLLLSDSGFYLCAWSVGTGTEAFFGQGTRLTVV.

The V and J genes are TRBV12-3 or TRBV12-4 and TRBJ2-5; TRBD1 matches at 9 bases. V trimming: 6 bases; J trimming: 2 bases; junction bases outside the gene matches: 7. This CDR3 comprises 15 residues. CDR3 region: CASSLDRGKQETQYF. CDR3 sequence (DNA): TGTGCCAGCAGCCTAGACAGGGGGAAGCAAGAGACCCAGTACTTC.